The 14 T cell receptor beta chains presented below share a single source sample, sequenced in a study of blood T cell repertoires in COVID-19. Profiled with immunoSEQ multiplex PCR; TCRdb holds only in-frame clones, not every one. This table has more than 300,000 clones, more than 75% appearing once. The specimen was peripheral blood. Every receptor here comes from a woman aged 45-65 years with COVID-19, enrolled during active disease.

The V gene is TRBV5-1, the J gene TRBJ1-1; 8 positions match TRBD1. The trim removed 4 bases at V and 4 bases at J, leaving 6 bases unmatched. The CDR3 totals 14 residues. Germline-derived CDR1 and CDR2 are SGHRS and YFSETQ. The CDR3 loop is CASSEGQGGTEAFF. The CDR3, as DNA: TGCGCCAGCAGCGAAGGACAGGGAGGCACTGAAGCTTTCTTT.

The chain combines TRBV7-6 with TRBJ1-1; TRBD1 aligns across 9 bases. Germline values: CDR1 SGHVS, CDR2 FNYEAQ. Trimming removed 5 bases from V and 4 bases from J; junction bases left unmatched: 11. There are 16 residues in the CDR3. The CDR3 here is CASSVTGGDAPTEAFF. The CDR3 DNA is TGTGCCAGCAGCGTGACAGGGGGGGATGCCCCCACTGAAGCTTTCTTT.

Only one count was recorded for this clone. The chain recombines TRBV5-6 with TRBJ2-2; 9 bases match TRBD2. Per the germline V gene, CDR1 is SGHDT and CDR2 is YYEEEE. The V and J ends lost 4 bases and 3 bases, in that order; junction bases with no gene match: 7. This CDR3 comprises 16 residues. The CDR3 DNA reads TGTGCCAGCAGCCGTCCCGGGACTAGCTACACCGGGGAGCTGTTTTTT. Protein: CASSRPGTSYTGELFF. Full variable domain (missing parts from reference TRBV5-6 and TRBJ2-2): DAGVTQSPTHLIKTRGQQVTLRCSPKSGHDTVSWYQQALGQGPQFIFQYYEEEERQRGNFPDRFSGHQFPNYSSELNVNALLLGDSALYLCASSRPGTSYTGELFFGEGSRLTVL.

The gene calls are TRBV30 and TRBJ2-3; D call uncertain. Germline lookup yields CDR1 GTSNPN and CDR2 SVGIG (reference sequence). This CDR3 comprises 13 residues. The V gene lost 3 bases and the J gene lost 2 bases, with 9 bases spanning the gap. This chain's CDR3 is CAWSQPVTDTQYF. CDR3 coding DNA: TGTGCCTGGAGCCAACCGGTCACAGATACGCAGTATTTT.

With regard to this clone: Other DNA sequences of this sample code for an identical CDR3. The chain employs TRBV20-1 and TRBJ2-7; D call uncertain. The CDR3 has 11 residues. With 5 bases removed from V and 5 bases from J, the gap between germline ends came to 10 bases. The germline gives CDR1 DFQATT, CDR2 SNEGSKA (reference sequence). The DNA for the CDR3 is TGCAGTGCTTCCAGGTCGGACGAGCAGTACTTC. Its translation: CSASRSDEQYF.

The rearrangement joins TRBV7-9 to TRBJ1-2; no definite D call. This CDR3 is built from 14 residues. With 5 bases removed from V and 4 bases from J, the gap between germline ends came to 14 bases. Germline CDR1 reads SEHNR; CDR2 reads FQNEAQ (reference sequence). The CDR3 loop is CASSPPNSFYGYTF. The CDR3, as DNA: TGTGCCAGCAGCCCCCCTAATAGCTTCTATGGCTACACCTTC.

The J gene is TRBJ2-2, the V gene TRBV6-6, with 8 bases fitting TRBD1. The CDR3 is made up of 15 amino acids. Losses at the gene ends were 3 bases for V and 4 bases for J; bases not matched to a gene: 4. CDR1 and CDR2 from the germline V gene are MNHNY and SVGAGI (reference sequence). CDR3 nucleotide sequence: TGTGCCAGCAGTTATGACAGGGGAAGCACCGGGGAGCTGTTTTTT. This codes for CASSYDRGSTGELFF.

This sequence joins TRBV29-1 and TRBJ2-3; 11 bases are a match to TRBD2. The J segment lost 3 bases and the V segment lost 4 bases, leaving 3 bases of the junction unmatched. Germline V gene sequence: CDR1 SQVTM, CDR2 ANQGSEA. The CDR3 contains 14 residues. The CDR3 coding sequence is TGCAGCGTTGCGACTAGCGGGAAGACAGATACGCAGTATTTT. This encodes CSVATSGKTDTQYF.

The gene calls are TRBV18 and TRBJ1-1; TRBD1 is a possible D gene (5 bases). Germline lookup yields CDR1 KGHSH and CDR2 LQKENI. The CDR3 has 18 residues. V dropped 3 bases and J dropped 0 bases, with 20 bases sitting between them. DNA of the CDR3: TGTGCCAGCTCACCCCGCGCGGGGCTCCCCCCTATGAACACTGAAGCTTTCTTT. Translating it yields CASSPRAGLPPMNTEAFF.

The chain is built from TRBV30 and TRBJ2-7; TRBD2 aligns across 7 bases. The CDR3 consists of 16 residues. The germline V gene has CDR1 GTSNPN and CDR2 SVGIG (reference sequence). V lost 8 bases, J lost 3 bases, and 19 bases stayed unmatched. The CDR3 nucleotides are TGTGCCGGGGGGGGACTCGGCGGGCACGCGGGCTACGAGCAGTACTTC. Protein: CAGGGLGGHAGYEQYF.

V gene TRBV27 combines with J gene TRBJ2-2; 7 positions agree with TRBD1. Trimming removed 6 bases from V and 6 bases from J; junction bases left unmatched: 4. This CDR3 is built from 13 residues. CDR1 MNHEY and CDR2 SMNVEV come from the germline V gene (reference sequence). DNA of the CDR3: TGTGCCAGCAGCACGACAGGGCCCGGGGAGCTGTTTTTT. Residues: CASSTTGPGELFF.

This chain uses TRBV24-1 with TRBJ2-6; D perhaps matches TRBD1 (5 bases). V lost 3 bases and J 4 bases, leaving 15 bases between the germline ends. This CDR3 has 17 residues. CDR1 is KGHDR and CDR2 is SFDVKD in the germline V gene. The CDR3 DNA follows: TGTGCCACCAGTGATCCCTACAGGAATCCCGGGGCCAACGTCCTGACTTTC. Its translation: CATSDPYRNPGANVLTF.

The count of this clone is one. The rearrangement joins TRBV4-1 to TRBJ1-1, with TRBD1 as a possible D gene (5 bases). Trimming removed 2 bases at V and 1 base at J, with 11 bases between. CDR3 size: 15 residues. Germline V lookup: CDR1 MGHRA, CDR2 YSYEKL. DNA of the CDR3: TGCGCCAGCAGCCAACCGACAAGGGGGAACACTGAAGCTTTCTTT. This codes for CASSQPTRGNTEAFF.

CDR3 DNA: TGTGCCAGCAGTTTTCCCGCAAGCCTAGGTAGCACCCACTACGAGCAGTACTTC. This sequence encodes CASSFPASLGSTHYEQYF. V gene TRBV28 combines with J gene TRBJ2-7; D not resolved. V gave up 3 bases and J gave up 3 bases, with 24 bases separating them. CDR3 size: 18 residues. Germline CDR1 reads MDHEN; CDR2 reads SYDVKM. Supplemented by reference TRBV28 and TRBJ2-7, the full variable domain reads DVKVTQSSRYLVKRTGEKVFLECVQDMDHENMFWYRQDPGLGLRLIYFSYDVKMKEKGDIPEGYSVSREKKERFSLILESASTNQTSMYLCASSFPASLGSTHYEQYFGPGTRLTVT.